The clone carrying this TCR beta chain was detected only a few times. Its specificity is not known. Expressed TCRB transcripts got sequenced, as all isolated RNA was reverse transcribed. Libraries were prepared by immunoSEQ multiplex PCR; TCRdb keeps only in-frame clonotypes and omits some of them. The sample has 680,000 or so clones, 13% seen once. The sample comes from a study of beta chain features in type 1 diabetes. The study, taken as a whole, reports: Short templates might get an advantage during PCR, and this would be equal in patients and controls. A moderate, significant TCRB CDR3 shortening appeared in type 1 diabetes across four CD4+ subsets.

Germline V CDR1 and CDR2: GTSNPN, SVGIG (reference sequence). The V and J ends lost 3 bases and 2 bases, in that order; junction bases with no gene match: 8. This CDR3 region has 15 residues. This TCR derives from a young man with type 1 diabetes. The specimen sequenced was naive CD4+ T cells from blood. The V call is TRBV30, the J call TRBJ2-7; TRBD1 matches 9 bases. DNA for the CDR3: TGTGCCTGGAGCCAGGGGGACAGGGCGACCTACGAGCAGTACTTC. It translates to CAWSQGDRATYEQYF.